The next 19 T cell receptor beta chains were all read from a single sample in a study of CD8 T cells in ankylosing spondylitis. TCRdb re-called the 5' RACE reads through MiXCR, storing one row per CDR3 protein. In the table there are about 250,000 distinct CDR3 sequences, approximately 8% of which are singletons. Sequenced material: blood, either unsorted or a sorted T cell fraction (not recorded which). The source is a female donor with ankylosing spondylitis or in good health (not recorded which).

Of note for this clonotype: A much larger clone lies one base from this, so it may be a read error. The chain links TRBV27 to TRBJ1-4; 7 bases are a match to TRBD1. The germline V gene has CDR1 MNHEY and CDR2 SMNVEV (reference sequence). This CDR3 is built from 15 residues. The ends lost 4 bases at V and 1 base at J; junction bases unmatched: 3. DNA for the CDR3: TGTGCCAGCAGTTCGCGGACAGGAACTAATGAAAAACTGTTTTTT. Its protein product is CASSSRTGTNEKLFF.

This clonotype was seen many times. The chain combines TRBV12-3 or TRBV12-4 with TRBJ1-1; D unclear. V lost 8 bases to trimming and J lost 0 bases, with 13 bases between them. The CDR3 runs 14 residues. CDR3 amino acids: CASSLATMNTEAFF. The CDR3 DNA sequence: TGTGCCAGCTCACTCGCCACAATGAACACTGAAGCTTTCTTT.

This clonotype was seen many times. This chain joins TRBV7-2 and TRBJ2-3; D not resolved. Trimming left V 1 base short and J 1 base short, with 9 bases between. CDR1 is SGHTA, CDR2 FQGNSA, per germline. This CDR3 comprises 15 residues. The CDR3 DNA sequence: TGTGCCAGCAGCTTAGTGGACCCCGGCACAGATACGCAGTATTTT. This gives the protein CASSLVDPGTDTQYF.

This clonotype was recorded at least ten times. The chain uses TRBV7-6 and TRBJ2-1; D not resolved. The V and J ends lost 5 bases and 6 bases respectively, with 14 bases between them. Per the germline V gene, CDR1 is SGHVS and CDR2 is FNYEAQ. The CDR3 spans 14 residues. The CDR3 nucleotides read TGTGCCAGCAGCCCAACAGACACGATCAATGAGCAGTTCTTC. Its translation: CASSPTDTINEQFF.

There are many counts of this clonotype. The chain links TRBV30 to TRBJ2-7; D gene ambiguous. Germline V CDR1 and CDR2: GTSNPN, SVGIG (reference sequence). The CDR3 has 13 amino acids. V dropped 2 bases and J dropped 3 bases, with 11 bases sitting between them. CDR3 protein: CAWSPSELYEQYF. The CDR3 coding sequence is TGTGCCTGGAGTCCATCCGAGCTCTACGAGCAGTACTTC.

At least ten counts were recorded for this clonotype. The chain is built from TRBV6-2 or TRBV6-3 and TRBJ2-6; no clear D. The V gene lost 6 bases and the J gene lost 6 bases, with 15 bases spanning the gap. The V gene's germline CDR1 is MNHEY and CDR2 SVGEGT. The CDR3 spans 15 residues. CDR3 in amino acids: CASRSPGSEANVLTF. The CDR3 coding sequence is TGTGCCAGCAGGTCACCGGGCTCGGAGGCCAACGTCCTGACTTTC.

Only a few counts were recorded for this clonotype. This rearrangement joins TRBV5-1 to TRBJ2-1; 10 bases line up with TRBD2. This CDR3 spans 16 amino acids. Losses at the gene ends were 0 bases for V and 8 bases for J; bases not matched to a gene: 8. The V gene's germline CDR1 is SGHRS and CDR2 YFSETQ. Here the CDR3 reads CASSLGRGLAMHEQFF. The CDR3 DNA follows: TGCGCCAGCAGCTTGGGTAGGGGACTAGCGATGCATGAGCAGTTCTTC.

Turning to this clonotype: A much larger clone lies a single base off, so this may be a read error. CDR3 sequence reads: CASSSTFDYTEPFF. CDR3 coding DNA: TGTGCCAGCAGTTCGACGTTTGATTACACTGAACCTTTCTTT. The rearrangement links TRBV6-2 or TRBV6-3 to TRBJ1-1; no firm D call. CDR1 MNHEY and CDR2 SVGEGT come from the germline V gene. The CDR3 is made up of 14 amino acids.

This clonotype was counted many times. This sequence joins TRBV4-1 and TRBJ2-7, with D perhaps matching TRBD2 (6 bases). The CDR3 loop spans 15 amino acids. Looked up from germline, CDR1 is MGHRA and CDR2 is YSYEKL. V lost 0 bases, J lost 6 bases, and 15 bases lay in between. The CDR3 DNA sequence: TGCGCCAGCAGCCAAGATCGGAGGGACCTCGGCGAGCAGTACTTC. Protein sequence: CASSQDRRDLGEQYF.

This clonotype was recorded many times. The rearrangement uses TRBV4-3 and TRBJ1-1; D uncertain. Trimming pared 4 bases from V and 5 bases from J, leaving 17 bases between. CDR1 and CDR2 (germline): LGHNA, YSLEER. The CDR3 loop spans 15 amino acids. CDR3 sequence: CASSPATGPATEAFF. The CDR3 nucleotides read TGCGCCAGCAGCCCCGCTACTGGACCAGCGACTGAAGCTTTCTTT.

This clonotype showed up many times. V and J are TRBV5-1 and TRBJ2-3, with 10 bases fitting TRBD2. The V gene's germline CDR1 is SGHRS and CDR2 YFSETQ. CDR3 length equals 15 residues. V lost 4 bases and J lost 4; bases outside the gene matches: 6. The CDR3 reads CASSHSSGSADTQYF. The CDR3 nucleotides are TGCGCCAGCAGCCATTCTAGCGGGAGTGCAGATACGCAGTATTTT. The full variable domain, rest sourced from reference TRBV5-1 and TRBJ2-3, is KAGVTQTPRYLIKTRGQQVTLSCSPISGHRSVSWYQQTPGQGLQFLFEYFSETQRNKGNFPGRFSGRQFSNSRSEMNVSTLELGDSALYLCASSHSSGSADTQYFGPGTRLTVL.

This clonotype was counted at least ten times. The chain links TRBV5-5 to TRBJ2-3, with 7 bases aligning to TRBD2. The ends lost 1 base at V and 5 bases at J; junction bases unmatched: 4. Germline V CDR1 and CDR2: SGHKS, YYEKEE (reference sequence). The CDR3 has 14 amino acids. The CDR3 nucleotides are TGTGCCAGCAGCTTGAGGCGGGAGCAAGATACGCAGTATTTT. Protein sequence: CASSLRREQDTQYF.

This clonotype was detected many times. V gene TRBV2 combines with J gene TRBJ1-2, with a possible D match to TRBD1 (5 bases). Germline lookup yields CDR1 SNHLY and CDR2 FYNNEI. Trimming shortened V by 10 bases and J by 3 bases, and 18 bases separated the two germline ends. The CDR3 has 14 residues. The CDR3 coding sequence is TGTGCCACCTCCCCGGGGCCAAACTACTATGGCTACACCTTC. Translating it yields CATSPGPNYYGYTF.

Comment on this clonotype: Mismatch with germline at one junction end may stem from a read error. The J gene is TRBJ1-1, the V gene TRBV7-6, with a tentative D call TRBD1 (5 bases). Germline V lookup: CDR1 SGHVS, CDR2 FNYEAQ. This CDR3 region has 14 residues. This CDR3 reads CAGSLRGDGTEAFF. The CDR3 nucleotides are TGTGCCGGCAGCTTAAGGGGAGATGGGACTGAAGCTTTCTTT.

The V call is TRBV29-1, the J call TRBJ2-1; D possibly corresponds to TRBD1 (6 bases). Per the germline V gene, CDR1 is SQVTM and CDR2 is ANQGSEA. This CDR3 contains 13 residues. V gave up 4 bases and J gave up 5 bases, with 12 bases separating them. CDR3 DNA sequence: TGCAGCGTTGCCGGCAGGGGCGACAATGAGCAGTTCTTC. It yields the protein CSVAGRGDNEQFF.

As concerns this clonotype: A single base separates this from a much larger clone, so it may be a read error. The chain carries TRBV29-1 and TRBJ2-3; D remains ambiguous. The CDR3 sequence is 11 residues long. CDR1 and CDR2 from the germline V gene are SQVTM and ANQGSEA. V was cut by 6 bases and J by 8 bases, with 12 bases left in between. The CDR3 reads CSVVIDATQYF. In nucleotides, the CDR3 is TGCAGCGTAGTGATAGACGCTACGCAGTATTTT.

There are a few counts of this clonotype. The gene calls are TRBV7-2 and TRBJ2-3; the D gene is possibly TRBD2 (5 bases). V was pared by 3 bases and J by 0 bases, with 10 bases between. This CDR3 is 15 amino acids long. The V gene's germline CDR1 is SGHTA and CDR2 FQGNSA. CDR3 loop: CASSLDRTSTDTQYF. The CDR3 nucleotides are TGTGCCAGCAGCTTGGATCGGACTAGCACAGATACGCAGTATTTT. Full variable domain (rest looked up from reference TRBV7-2 and TRBJ2-3): GAGVSQSPSNKVTEKGKDVELRCDPISGHTALYWYRQSLGQGLEFLIYFQGNSAPDKSGLPSDRFSAERTGGSVSTLTIQRTQQEDSAVYLCASSLDRTSTDTQYFGPGTRLTVL.

This clonotype was recorded many times. V and J are TRBV5-1 and TRBJ2-7; D might be TRBD1 or TRBD2, each matching 5 bases. Per the germline V gene, CDR1 is SGHRS and CDR2 is YFSETQ. Trimming removed 8 bases at V and 4 bases at J, with 13 bases between. The CDR3 spans 12 residues. Written as DNA, the CDR3 is TGCGCCAGTTGGGACGTCGGGTACGAGCAGTACTTC. Its protein is CASWDVGYEQYF.

In this sample, this clonotype turned up many times. This chain uses TRBV12-3 or TRBV12-4 with TRBJ2-2; 11 bases are shared with TRBD1. V dropped 4 bases and J dropped 5; count of bases not matched to a gene: 9. CDR3 length: 17 amino acids. The chain's CDR3 is CASSSGTGGSRTGELFF. For the CDR3, the DNA is TGTGCCAGCAGTTCCGGGACAGGGGGATCGAGAACCGGGGAGCTGTTTTTT.